These 20 T cell receptor beta chains were sequenced from one sample in a study of T cells after yellow fever vaccination. TCRdb re-called the 5' RACE reads with MiXCR, one entry per CDR3 protein. This table holds fewer than 450,000 distinct CDR3 sequences, around 10% found once. The input for sequencing was PBMCs, taken on the day of the first yellow fever vaccination. These receptors came from a man between 18 and 29 years old who received the YFV17D yellow fever vaccine.

This rearrangement joins TRBV28 to TRBJ1-1; 8 bases align to TRBD1. CDR1 MDHEN and CDR2 SYDVKM come from the germline V gene. The ends lost 6 bases at V and 14 bases at J; junction bases unmatched: 14. The CDR3 is 13 residues long. The chain's CDR3 is CASSPEPRGQEFF. CDR3 sequence (DNA): TGTGCCAGCAGCCCAGAACCCCGGGGACAGGAGTTCTTT.

This CDR3 reads CASSLPHTGELFF. The CDR3 nucleotides are TGTGCCAGCAGCTTGCCCCACACCGGGGAGCTGTTTTTT. The chain has TRBV5-4 and TRBJ2-2, with D uncertain. V was shortened by 1 base and J by 3 bases, with 4 bases between the two germline ends. This CDR3 region has 13 residues. Germline V lookup: CDR1 SGHNT, CDR2 YYREEE (reference sequence).

This chain links TRBV4-2 with TRBJ2-6; 7 bases align to TRBD2. Germline V gene data show CDR1 as LGHNA and CDR2 as YNFKEQ. This CDR3 has 17 residues. Trimming removed 1 base from V and 0 bases from J; junction bases left unmatched: 3. This CDR3 reads CASSQGREGSGANVLTF. DNA of the CDR3: TGTGCCAGCAGCCAAGGCAGGGAGGGCTCTGGGGCCAACGTCCTGACTTTC.

In its sample, this clonotype was seen a few times. DNA of the CDR3: TGTGCCAGCAGCGAGGACGGGGGAGTAGGCTACACCTTC. It translates to CASSEDGGVGYTF. The genes are TRBV3-1 and TRBJ1-2; a weak D match, TRBD1 (5 bases). The CDR3 length is 13 residues. The germline V and J ends were trimmed by 5 bases and 8 bases, with 15 bases remaining between them. The germline V gene encodes CDR1 LGHDT and CDR2 YNNKEL (reference sequence).

This clonotype was counted between two and nine times. The chain uses TRBV12-3 or TRBV12-4 and TRBJ2-1; 7 bases line up with TRBD2. The CDR3 totals 15 residues. V was clipped by 3 bases and J by 4 bases; unmatched bases: 6. CDR3 in DNA: TGTGCCAGCAGTTTCGGGCGGGGGTCGTACAATGAGCAGTTCTTC. The encoded protein is CASSFGRGSYNEQFF.

A few counts support this clonotype. The chain has TRBV20-1 and TRBJ2-1, with unresolved D. The CDR3 length is 14 residues. Deletions cut 3 bases from V and 6 bases from J, with 15 bases between. In germline, CDR1 is DFQATT, CDR2 SNEGSKA (reference sequence). CDR3 sequence: CSARGIASPNEQFF. The CDR3 DNA reads TGCAGTGCTAGGGGAATCGCCTCCCCCAATGAGCAGTTCTTC.

CDR3 in amino acids: CASSSSGGSLDTQYF. Here the CDR3 DNA reads TGTGCCAGCAGCAGTAGCGGGGGTTCACTCGATACGCAGTATTTT. The chain employs TRBV6-8 and TRBJ2-3, with 9 bases identical to TRBD2. J was trimmed by 6 bases and V by 6 bases; bases with no gene match: 10. The CDR3 loop spans 15 amino acids. Germline CDR1 reads MNHGY; CDR2 reads SAAAGT.

This clonotype occurred a few times. This chain links TRBV20-1 with TRBJ2-3, with 8 nucleotides matching TRBD2. Germline V lookup: CDR1 DFQATT, CDR2 SNEGSKA (reference sequence). J was trimmed by 2 bases and V by 6 bases; bases with no gene match: 7. CDR3 length: 14 amino acids. CDR3 nucleotides: TGCAGTGCCCTCAGCGGGGGAATCACAGATACGCAGTATTTT. Translated: CSALSGGITDTQYF.

This clonotype occurred a few times. V is TRBV20-1 and J is TRBJ2-5; the D gene is possibly TRBD1 (5 bases). V was pared by 5 bases and J by 2 bases, with 12 bases between. There are 13 residues in the CDR3. Per the germline V gene, CDR1 is DFQATT and CDR2 is SNEGSKA (reference sequence). This CDR3 is CSAEAREQETQYF. The DNA of the CDR3 is TGCAGTGCTGAGGCCAGGGAACAAGAGACCCAGTACTTC.

V usage is TRBV20-1 and J usage is TRBJ2-7; TRBD2 is a possible D gene (6 bases). Looked up from germline, CDR1 is DFQATT and CDR2 is SNEGSKA (reference sequence). The CDR3 length is 14 residues. V gave up 3 bases and J gave up 0 bases, with 12 bases separating them. The CDR3 here is CSASEAGSSYEQYF. The CDR3 bases are TGCAGTGCTAGTGAGGCGGGGAGCTCCTACGAGCAGTACTTC.

This clonotype was observed a few times. This chain links TRBV4-1 with TRBJ1-5; no firm D call. Germline V gene data show CDR1 as MGHRA and CDR2 as YSYEKL. This CDR3 is built from 15 residues. The V gene lost 1 base and the J gene lost 4 bases, with 11 bases spanning the gap. The CDR3 DNA sequence: TGCGCCAGCAGCCAAGGTTTGGCAGCTAATCAGCCCCAGCATTTT. Translating gives CASSQGLAANQPQHF.

This clonotype was observed a handful of times. V usage is TRBV5-1 and J usage is TRBJ1-4; D is uncertain. CDR1 SGHRS and CDR2 YFSETQ come from the germline V gene. Trimming left V 0 bases short and J 8 bases short, with 8 bases between. This CDR3 is built from 13 residues. Here the CDR3 reads CASSLGPGEKLFF. The CDR3, as DNA: TGCGCCAGCAGCTTGGGGCCGGGAGAAAAACTGTTTTTT. The full variable domain, with the rest looked up from reference TRBV5-1 and TRBJ1-4, is KAGVTQTPRYLIKTRGQQVTLSCSPISGHRSVSWYQQTPGQGLQFLFEYFSETQRNKGNFPGRFSGRQFSNSRSEMNVSTLELGDSALYLCASSLGPGEKLFFGSGTQLSVL.

This clonotype was observed a handful of times. The gene calls are TRBV10-1 and TRBJ2-5; 13 nucleotides agree with TRBD2. The CDR3 has 15 residues. The V gene end was trimmed by 6 bases and the J gene end by 3 bases; junction bases not matched to a gene: 4. Germline V gene sequence: CDR1 WNHNN, CDR2 SYGVQD (reference sequence). CDR3 protein: CASSSGLAGEETQYF. CDR3 in DNA: TGCGCCAGCAGCTCCGGACTAGCGGGGGAAGAGACCCAGTACTTC.

V and J are TRBV6-1 and TRBJ1-1; D perhaps matches TRBD1 (5 bases). From germline, CDR1 is MNHNS and CDR2 SASEGT. CDR3 length: 13 amino acids. V was trimmed by 7 bases and J by 4 bases, leaving 13 bases between them. The CDR3 nucleotides read TGTGCCAGCACCAAGACAGTACCCACTGAAGCTTTCTTT. Protein product: CASTKTVPTEAFF.

This clonotype was found a few times. This sequence joins TRBV15 and TRBJ1-1; D is uncertain. V lost 3 bases to trimming and J lost 3 bases, with 5 bases between them. Germline-derived CDR1 and CDR2 are LNHNV and YYDKDF (reference sequence). This CDR3 is 12 amino acids long. Here the CDR3 reads CATSSIDTEAFF. For the CDR3, the DNA is TGTGCCACCAGCAGCATCGACACTGAAGCTTTCTTT.

This clonotype was seen a handful of times. V usage is TRBV12-3 or TRBV12-4 and J usage is TRBJ2-1; D not certain. The V gene lost 3 bases and the J gene lost 6 bases, with 9 bases spanning the gap. This CDR3 comprises 13 residues. CDR3: CASSFWGGNEQFF. The CDR3 DNA reads TGTGCCAGCAGTTTTTGGGGTGGCAATGAGCAGTTCTTC.

This clonotype was recorded many times. CDR3: CASSISPHVQYF. The CDR3 coding sequence is TGTGCCAGTAGTATTAGTCCCCACGTTCAGTACTTC. The chain joins TRBV19 to TRBJ2-4; D not certain. Trimming took off 3 bases at V and 11 bases at J, with 11 bases between the two ends. There are 12 residues in the CDR3. Germline values: CDR1 LNHDA, CDR2 SQIVND (reference sequence).

The chain is built from TRBV11-2 and TRBJ2-5, with D possibly matching TRBD2 (5 bases). V lost 3 bases, J lost 5 bases, and 10 bases lay in between. Germline V gene lookup returns CDR1 SGHAT and CDR2 FQNNGV. The CDR3 is made up of 13 amino acids. Written as DNA, the CDR3 is TGTGCCAGCAGCTTCGCCCCGGGGGAGACCCAGTACTTC. Protein: CASSFAPGETQYF.

A few counts support this clonotype. The CDR3 here is CSGGGAGTGELFF. Here the CDR3 DNA reads TGCAGCGGCGGGGGGGCGGGCACCGGGGAGCTGTTTTTT. The chain has TRBV29-1 and TRBJ2-2; 9 bases align to TRBD2. This CDR3 is 13 amino acids long. Germline trimming cut 7 bases from V and 4 bases from J; bases unmatched to any gene: 4. Per the germline V gene, CDR1 is SQVTM and CDR2 is ANQGSEA.

This clonotype was observed at least ten times. The chain links TRBV5-1 to TRBJ2-5, with a possible D match to TRBD2 (6 bases). CDR1 is SGHRS and CDR2 is YFSETQ in the germline V gene. The CDR3 runs 13 residues. The V and J ends lost 4 bases and 2 bases respectively, with 9 bases between them. CDR3 loop: CASSRREQETQYF. The CDR3 bases are TGCGCCAGCAGCAGGAGGGAGCAAGAGACCCAGTACTTC.